The clone carrying this T cell receptor beta chain was observed once. Its antigen is currently unknown. The data are from a study of PD-1 blockade in classical Hodgkin lymphoma. Study-wide context: Treatment was intravenous nivolumab, 3 mg/kg every 2 weeks, until progression.

Time point: cycle 4 day 1 (C4D1), after 6 weeks of nivolumab. Each of the patients experienced relapse following autologous stem cell transplantation, and their brentuximab vedotin exposure differed. Libraries were prepared by immunoSEQ multiplex PCR; TCRdb keeps only in-frame clonotypes and omits some of them. The sample carries about 6,700 clones, 65% to 80% recorded once. Trimming shortened V by 3 bases and J by 15 bases, and 18 bases separated the two germline ends. Germline CDR1 reads SQVTM; CDR2 reads ANQGSEA. The CDR3 is 12 residues long. Overall study results and limits: Reports described newly diagnosed patients as having lower baseline TCR diversity than healthy donors. With CD4+ cells, TCR diversity rose significantly by C4D1, but not with CD8+ cells.

This specimen was peripheral blood mononuclear cells (PBMCs), taken before the fourth cycle of nivolumab. The V call is TRBV29-1, the J call TRBJ2-1; D not certain. The TCR originated in a human donor with classical Hodgkin lymphoma. This chain's CDR3 is CSVDEDQYGRFF. The CDR3, as DNA: TGCAGCGTTGATGAGGACCAATACGGACGGTTCTTC.